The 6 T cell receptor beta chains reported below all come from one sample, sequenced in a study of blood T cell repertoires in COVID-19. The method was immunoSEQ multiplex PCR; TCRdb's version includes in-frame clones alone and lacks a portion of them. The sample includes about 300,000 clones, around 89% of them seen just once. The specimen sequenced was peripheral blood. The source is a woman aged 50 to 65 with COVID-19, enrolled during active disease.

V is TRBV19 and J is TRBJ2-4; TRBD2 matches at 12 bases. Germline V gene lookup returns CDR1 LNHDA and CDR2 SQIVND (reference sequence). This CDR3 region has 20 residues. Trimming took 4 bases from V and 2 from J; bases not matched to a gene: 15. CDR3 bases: TGTGCCAGTAGTACCCGGACTAGCGGGACCGAGAGCCTATCCAAAAACATTCAGTACTTC. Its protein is CASSTRTSGTESLSKNIQYF.

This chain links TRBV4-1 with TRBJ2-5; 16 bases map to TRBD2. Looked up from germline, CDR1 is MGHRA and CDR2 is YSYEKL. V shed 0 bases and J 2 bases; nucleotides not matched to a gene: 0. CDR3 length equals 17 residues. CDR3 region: CASSQEGLAGGQETQYF. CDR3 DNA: TGCGCCAGCAGCCAAGAGGGACTAGCGGGAGGGCAAGAGACCCAGTACTTC.

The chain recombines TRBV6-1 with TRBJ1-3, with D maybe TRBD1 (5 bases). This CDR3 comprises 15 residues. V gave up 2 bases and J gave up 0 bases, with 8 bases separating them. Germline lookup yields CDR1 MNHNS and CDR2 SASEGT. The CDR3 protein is CASSERGNSGNTIYF. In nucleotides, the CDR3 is TGTGCCAGCAGTGAACGGGGGAACTCTGGAAACACCATATATTTT.

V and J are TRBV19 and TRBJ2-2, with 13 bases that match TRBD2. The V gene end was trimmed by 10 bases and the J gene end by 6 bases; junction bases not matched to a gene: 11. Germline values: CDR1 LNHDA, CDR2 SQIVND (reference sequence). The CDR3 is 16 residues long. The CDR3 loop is CANRIPGLAGSGELFF. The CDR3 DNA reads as TGTGCCAATAGAATTCCGGGACTAGCGGGATCCGGGGAGCTGTTTTTT. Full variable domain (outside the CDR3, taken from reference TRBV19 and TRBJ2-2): DGGITQSPKYLFRKEGQNVTLSCEQNLNHDAMYWYRQDPGQGLRLIYYSQIVNDFQKGDIAEGYSVSREKKESFPLTVTSAQKNPTAFYLCANRIPGLAGSGELFFGEGSRLTVL.

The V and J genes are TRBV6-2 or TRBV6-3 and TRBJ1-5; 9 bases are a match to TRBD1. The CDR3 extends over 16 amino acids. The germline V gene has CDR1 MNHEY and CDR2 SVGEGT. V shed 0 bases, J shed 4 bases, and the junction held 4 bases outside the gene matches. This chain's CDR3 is CASSYSVGQGNQPQHF. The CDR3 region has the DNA TGTGCCAGCAGTTACTCGGTAGGACAGGGGAATCAGCCCCAGCATTTT.

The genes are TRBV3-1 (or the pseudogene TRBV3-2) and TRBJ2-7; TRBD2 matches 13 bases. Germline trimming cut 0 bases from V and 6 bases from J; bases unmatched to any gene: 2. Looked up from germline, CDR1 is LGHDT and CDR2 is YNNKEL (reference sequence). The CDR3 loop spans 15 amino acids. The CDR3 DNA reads TGTGCCAGCAGCCAAGAACTAGCGGGAGGGCTCGAGCAGTACTTC. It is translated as CASSQELAGGLEQYF.